This passage covers 14 T cell receptor beta chains from one sample sequenced in a study of CD8+ T cells in alopecia areata. Following RNA extraction, reverse transcription yielded cDNA that acted as the sequencing template. The repertoire was sequenced with immunoSEQ multiplex PCR; TCRdb's copy has only in-frame clones and lacks some. The sample has some 110,000 clones, roughly 60% seen once. Treatment: oral pan-JAK inhibitor, 5-10 mg twice daily. The specimen was CD8+ T cells sorted from blood, collected at week 4, from a patient treated with tofacitinib. All receptors derive from a human donor with alopecia areata.

The rearrangement joins TRBV30 to TRBJ2-5, with TRBD2 matching over 8 bases. V lost 4 bases, J lost 5 bases, and 6 bases stayed unmatched. The CDR3 is made up of 13 amino acids. Germline-derived CDR1 and CDR2 are GTSNPN and SVGIG (reference sequence). This chain's CDR3 is CAWNGGAEETQYF. DNA for the CDR3: TGTGCCTGGAACGGGGGGGCAGAGGAGACCCAGTACTTC.

The gene calls are TRBV5-1 and TRBJ2-1; D might be TRBD1 (6 bases). The germline V gene encodes CDR1 SGHRS and CDR2 YFSETQ. Trimming removed 4 bases from V and 9 bases from J, with 14 bases in between. The CDR3 is 13 amino acids. In nucleotides, the CDR3 is TGCGCCAGCAGCAGTACAGGGTTTCCTGAGCAGTTCTTC. Translated, it gives CASSSTGFPEQFF.

V usage is TRBV30 and J usage is TRBJ2-3; 7 positions match TRBD2. CDR1 GTSNPN and CDR2 SVGIG come from the germline V gene (reference sequence). V dropped 1 base and J dropped 0; count of bases not matched to a gene: 4. There are 15 residues in the CDR3. The CDR3 is CAWSAGGDSTDTQYF. CDR3 bases: TGTGCCTGGAGTGCGGGGGGTGATAGCACAGATACGCAGTATTTT.

The chain employs TRBV25-1 and TRBJ2-2; no clear D. The CDR3 loop spans 12 amino acids. Germline CDR1 is MGHDK and CDR2 is SYGVNS. V was trimmed by 7 bases and J by 4 bases, leaving 7 bases between them. The CDR3 here is CASNPGTGELFF. The CDR3 DNA reads TGTGCCAGCAATCCGGGCACCGGGGAGCTGTTTTTT.

The chain has TRBV7-2 and TRBJ2-7; D gene ambiguous. The germline CDR1 and CDR2 sequences are SGHTA and FQGNSA. This CDR3 contains 14 residues. Trimming left V 3 bases short and J 10 bases short, with 19 bases between. CDR3 amino acids: CASSFSGVGLSQYF. The CDR3 DNA is TGTGCCAGCAGCTTCTCTGGGGTTGGGCTATCCCAGTACTTC.

The V and J genes are TRBV7-9 and TRBJ2-7, with TRBD1 matching 7 bases. CDR3 length: 14 residues. With 4 bases clipped from V and 6 bases from J, the junction kept 9 bases outside the gene matches. CDR1 and CDR2 (germline): SEHNR, FQNEAQ (reference sequence). The CDR3 reads CASSSRDSPSEQYF. The CDR3, as DNA: TGTGCCAGCAGCTCCCGGGACAGCCCGTCCGAGCAGTACTTC.

The genes are TRBV4-1 and TRBJ2-7, with D possibly matching TRBD1 (6 bases). Germline-derived CDR1 and CDR2 are MGHRA and YSYEKL. CDR3 length: 15 amino acids. V gave up 5 bases and J gave up 3 bases, with 17 bases separating them. CDR3 sequence reads: CASSERGTLLYEQYF. Here the CDR3 DNA reads TGCGCCAGCAGCGAGAGGGGGACATTGCTCTACGAGCAGTACTTC.

CDR3 in amino acids: CSGRDRGNYEQYF. CDR3 coding DNA: TGCAGCGGCCGGGACAGGGGTAATTACGAGCAGTACTTC. The chain combines TRBV29-1 with TRBJ2-7, with 10 bases lining up with TRBD1. V was pared by 7 bases and J by 4 bases, with 7 bases of the junction left unmatched. Germline CDR1 SQVTM, CDR2 ANQGSEA. The CDR3 runs to 13 residues.

In its sample, this clone was seen a few times. This chain uses TRBV4-3 with TRBJ2-7; 7 nucleotides align to TRBD1. Trimming at V came to 0 bases and at J to 1 base, leaving 3 bases not matched to a gene. The CDR3 length is 15 residues. The germline V gene has CDR1 LGHNA and CDR2 YSLEER. The CDR3 region is CASSQDLQGSYEQYF. The CDR3 bases are TGCGCCAGCAGCCAAGATCTACAGGGGTCCTACGAGCAGTACTTC.

The CDR3 DNA reads TGTGCCTGGAGTGATCCAGGGGTAGCTTTCTTT. This encodes CAWSDPGVAFF. This chain connects TRBV30 to TRBJ1-1, with TRBD1 as a possible D gene (6 bases). CDR1 is GTSNPN, CDR2 SVGIG, per germline (reference sequence). Deletions cut 1 base from V and 10 bases from J, with 10 bases between. CDR3 length equals 11 residues.

The CDR3 region is CATSNPGEVAEAFF. Here the CDR3 DNA reads TGTGCCACCAGCAACCCGGGGGAGGTTGCTGAAGCTTTCTTT. The chain carries TRBV15 and TRBJ1-1, with D perhaps matching TRBD1 (5 bases). The germline V gene has CDR1 LNHNV and CDR2 YYDKDF (reference sequence). The CDR3 totals 14 residues. V was trimmed by 4 bases and J by 6 bases, leaving 15 bases between them.

V and J are TRBV30 and TRBJ2-5; D might be TRBD1 (5 bases). There are 13 residues in the CDR3. The germline V gene has CDR1 GTSNPN and CDR2 SVGIG (reference sequence). Trimming shortened V by 3 bases and J by 3 bases, and 11 bases separated the two germline ends. The DNA for the CDR3 is TGTGCCTGGAGCCCCGGACAAGAAGAGACCCAGTACTTC. It specifies CAWSPGQEETQYF.

V is TRBV11-3 and J is TRBJ2-2, with a tentative D call TRBD2 (6 bases). Germline lookup yields CDR1 SGHNT and CDR2 YENEEA. The CDR3 runs 16 residues. Trimming removed 5 bases at V and 4 bases at J, with 17 bases between. CDR3 loop: CASSIRGVTTTGELFF. CDR3 nucleotide sequence: TGTGCCAGCAGCATACGCGGGGTGACGACCACCGGGGAGCTGTTTTTT.

The count of this clone is one. V is TRBV5-6 and J is TRBJ2-1; weak D call: TRBD2 (7 bases). This CDR3 spans 16 amino acids. V was trimmed by 4 bases and J by 4 bases, leaving 18 bases between them. The germline V gene encodes CDR1 SGHDT and CDR2 YYEEEE. CDR3 sequence: CASSILAGAAYNEQFF. The CDR3 DNA reads as TGTGCCAGCAGCATTCTCGCGGGGGCGGCGTACAATGAGCAGTTCTTC. Full variable domain (remainder filled in from reference TRBV5-6 and TRBJ2-1): DAGVTQSPTHLIKTRGQQVTLRCSPKSGHDTVSWYQQALGQGPQFIFQYYEEEERQRGNFPDRFSGHQFPNYSSELNVNALLLGDSALYLCASSILAGAAYNEQFFGPGTRLTVL.